The 10 T cell receptor beta chains below all came from one sample that was sequenced in a study of graft-versus-host responses after intestinal transplantation. Sequencing used immunoSEQ multiplex PCR; TCRdb keeps in-frame clones, though not all of them. Of about 10,000 clones listed, almost 95% are singletons. The sample consisted of PBMCs, taken approximately 45 days after intestinal transplantation. These TCRs come from a human patient who received an intestinal transplant, so some T cells may come from the graft donor.

The DNA for the CDR3 is TGTGCCAGCAGCCGACTTATCTTACAAACTCGACATGGCTACACCTTC. It is translated as CASSRLILQTRHGYTF. This chain uses TRBV5-8 with TRBJ1-2; D not certain. This CDR3 has 16 amino acids. Looked up from germline, CDR1 is SGHTS and CDR2 is YDEGEE. The V end was cut by 4 bases, the J end by 6 bases, with 22 bases between.

This chain uses TRBV5-8 with TRBJ2-5, with TRBD2 matching 7 bases. Germline V gene data show CDR1 as SGHTS and CDR2 as YDEGEE. The V and J ends lost 6 bases and 1 base, in that order; junction bases with no gene match: 6. The CDR3 extends over 14 amino acids. The CDR3 region has the DNA TGTGCCAGCACCCTACTAGCGATCCAAGAGACCCAGTACTTC. This codes for CASTLLAIQETQYF.

The CDR3 loop is CASSPGVGTGELFF. CDR3 coding DNA: TGTGCCAGCAGCCCAGGGGTCGGGACCGGGGAGCTGTTTTTT. The chain uses TRBV11-2 and TRBJ2-2; possible D gene TRBD1, 6 bases. The length of the CDR3 is 14 residues. The germline V gene has CDR1 SGHAT and CDR2 FQNNGV. The V end was cut by 5 bases, the J end by 5 bases, with 12 bases between.

The chain's CDR3 is CASSIDPYYYGYTF. The CDR3 DNA sequence: TGTGCCAGTAGTATAGACCCTTACTACTATGGCTACACCTTC. The V gene is TRBV19, the J gene TRBJ1-2; no reliable D call. The CDR3 extends over 14 amino acids. V lost 0 bases and J 3 bases, leaving 8 bases between the germline ends. Germline values: CDR1 LNHDA, CDR2 SQIVND (reference sequence).

This chain uses TRBV4-1 with TRBJ1-3, with D tentatively TRBD1 (6 bases). Germline V gene lookup returns CDR1 MGHRA and CDR2 YSYEKL. The V end lost 1 base, the J end lost 4 bases, and 11 bases lay between the germline ends. The CDR3 has 15 residues. The CDR3 nucleotides read TGCGCCAGCAGCCAAGGGACAGAGATCGGAAACACCATATATTTT. Its translation is CASSQGTEIGNTIYF.

Turning to this clone: A read error may produce the germline difference seen at one junction end. V gene TRBV7-9 combines with J gene TRBJ1-2; D may be TRBD1 (6 bases). This CDR3 is 16 amino acids long. CDR1 SEHNR and CDR2 FQNEAQ come from the germline V gene (reference sequence). The chain's CDR3 is CAGSLVAGVANYGYTF. The CDR3 bases are TGTGCCGGCAGCTTAGTGGCAGGGGTTGCGAACTATGGCTACACCTTC.

J is TRBJ2-3 and V is TRBV2, with 16 positions matching TRBD2. CDR3 length: 17 residues. V trimming: 6 bases; J trimming: 1 base; junction bases outside the gene matches: 4. Germline V CDR1 and CDR2: SNHLY, FYNNEI. The CDR3 nucleotides read TGTGCCAGCAGGCCGGGACTAGCGGGGGGGCGCACAGATACGCAGTATTTT. It specifies CASRPGLAGGRTDTQYF.

This clone was found once. This chain connects TRBV13 to TRBJ2-7, with 14 bases aligning to TRBD2. The CDR3 is 16 residues long. V was clipped by 5 bases and J by 0 bases; unmatched bases: 3. Germline assignment: CDR1 PRHDT and CDR2 FYEKMQ (reference sequence). CDR3 sequence: CASSRGLAGDSYEQYF. The CDR3 coding sequence is TGTGCCAGCAGCCGGGGACTAGCGGGGGACTCCTACGAGCAGTACTTC.

This clone was seen a single time. The V and J genes are TRBV6-4 and TRBJ2-2, with D perhaps assigned TRBD1 or TRBD2 (5 bases each). From germline, CDR1 is MRHNA and CDR2 SNTAGT. The CDR3 is made up of 15 amino acids. The germline V and J ends were trimmed by 2 bases and 3 bases, with 10 bases remaining between them. CDR3 protein: CASSDGTRHTGELFF. The CDR3 nucleotides are TGTGCCAGCAGTGACGGGACGAGGCACACCGGGGAGCTGTTTTTT.

This sequence joins TRBV6-5 and TRBJ2-3; D remains unclear. V was cut by 7 bases and J by 0 bases, with 11 bases left in between. Germline CDR1 and CDR2: MNHEY and SVGAGI. The CDR3 totals 14 residues. CDR3 coding DNA: TGTGCCAGCACTCCTTTAGGCAGCACAGATACGCAGTATTTT. Translated: CASTPLGSTDTQYF.